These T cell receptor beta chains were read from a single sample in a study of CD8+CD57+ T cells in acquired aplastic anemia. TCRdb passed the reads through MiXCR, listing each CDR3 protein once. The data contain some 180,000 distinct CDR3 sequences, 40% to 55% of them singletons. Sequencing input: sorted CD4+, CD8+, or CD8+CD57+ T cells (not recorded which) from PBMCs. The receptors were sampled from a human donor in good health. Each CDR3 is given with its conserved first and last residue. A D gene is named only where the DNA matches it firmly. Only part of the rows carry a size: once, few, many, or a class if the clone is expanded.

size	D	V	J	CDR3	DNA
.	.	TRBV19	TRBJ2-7	CASSGQGIF	TGTGCCAGTAGTGGCCAGGGAATCTTC
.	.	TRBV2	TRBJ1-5	CASSETASNQPQHF	TGTGCCAGCAGTGAGACGGCTAGCAATCAGCCCCAGCATTTT
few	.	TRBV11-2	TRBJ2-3	CASSSPSLGTPADTQYF	TGTGCCAGCAGCTCCCCTTCTCTCGGGACGCCCGCCGATACGCAGTATTTT
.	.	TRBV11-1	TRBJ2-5	CASSLQIAAASTQETQYF	TGTGCCAGCAGCTTACAGATCGCTGCGGCTTCGACTCAAGAGACCCAGTACTTC
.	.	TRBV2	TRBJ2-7	CASRAGVGEQYF	TGTGCCAGCAGAGCAGGGGTTGGCGAGCAGTACTTC
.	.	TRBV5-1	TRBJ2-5	CASSLEWFKDTQYF	TGCGCCAGCAGCTTGGAATGGTTCAAGGATACCCAGTACTTC
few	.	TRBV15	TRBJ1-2	CATSRDPGPYGYTF	TGTGCCACCAGCAGAGATCCCGGACCATATGGCTACACCTTC
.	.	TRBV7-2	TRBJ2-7	CASSLRAWEQYF	TGTGCCAGCAGCCTCCGGGCGTGGGAGCAGTACTTC
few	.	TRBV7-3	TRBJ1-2	CASSFQYGYTF	TGTGCCAGCAGCTTTCAGTATGGCTACACCTTC
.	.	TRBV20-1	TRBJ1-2	CSARDDGTLYGYTF	TGCAGTGCTAGAGATGACGGGACCCTATATGGCTACACCTTC
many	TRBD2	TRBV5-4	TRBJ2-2	CASSLWRETGELFF	TGTGCCAGCAGCTTGTGGCGGGAGACCGGGGAGCTGTTTTTT
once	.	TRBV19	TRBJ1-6	CASWVWGNSPLHF	TGTGCCAGTTGGGTTTGGGGTAATTCACCCCTCCACTTT
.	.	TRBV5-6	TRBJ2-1	CASSLDRRNEQFF	TGTGCCAGCAGCTTAGACCGTAGGAATGAGCAGTTCTTC
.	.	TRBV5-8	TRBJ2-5	CASSSSVYQETQYF	TGTGCCAGCAGCTCCAGCGTGTACCAAGAGACCCAGTACTTC
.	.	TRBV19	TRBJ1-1	CASSPGVAEAFF	TGTGCCAGTAGTCCTGGGGTGGCTGAAGCTTTCTTT
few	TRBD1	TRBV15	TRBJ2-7	CATSRDGQGYEQYF	TGTGCCACCAGCAGAGACGGACAGGGCTACGAGCAGTACTTC
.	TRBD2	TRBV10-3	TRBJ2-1	CAISSEEASGMIEQFF	TGTGCCATCAGTAGTGAAGAGGCTAGCGGGATGATAGAGCAGTTCTTC
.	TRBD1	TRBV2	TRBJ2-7	CASRDRGSSYEQYF	TGTGCCAGCAGAGACAGGGGGTCGTCCTACGAGCAGTACTTC
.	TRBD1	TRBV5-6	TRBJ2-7	CASSSQLTTGEEQYF	TGTGCCAGCAGCTCACAGCTCACGACAGGGGAAGAGCAGTACTTC
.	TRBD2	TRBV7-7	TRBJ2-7	CARPGLAGGYEQYF	TGTGCTAGACCCGGACTAGCGGGAGGTTACGAGCAGTACTTC
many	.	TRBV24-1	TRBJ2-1	CATSDPTRAGNNEQFF	TGTGCCACCAGTGATCCGACCCGAGCCGGAAACAATGAGCAGTTCTTC
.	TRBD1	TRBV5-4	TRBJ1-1	CASSFDREDTEAFF	TGTGCCAGCAGCTTTGACAGGGAGGACACTGAAGCTTTCTTT
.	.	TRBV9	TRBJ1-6	CASSVVGILNSPLHF	TGTGCCAGCAGCGTAGTGGGGATCCTCAATTCACCCCTCCACTTT
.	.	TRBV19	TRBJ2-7	CASSIGTEQYF	TGTGCCAGTAGTATAGGGACAGAGCAGTACTTC
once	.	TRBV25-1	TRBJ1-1	CASSEMTASGEAFF	TGTGCCAGCAGTGAAATGACAGCTAGCGGAGAAGCTTTCTTT
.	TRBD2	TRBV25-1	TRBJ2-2	CASNLGLAGGNTGELFF	TGTGCCAGCAACTTGGGACTAGCGGGAGGTAACACCGGGGAGCTGTTTTTT
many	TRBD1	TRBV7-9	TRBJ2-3	CASSSTGGGTDTQYF	TGTGCCAGCAGCTCAACAGGGGGCGGTACAGATACGCAGTATTTT
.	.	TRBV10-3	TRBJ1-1	CAITTQGGTEAFF	TGTGCCATCACCACCCAGGGAGGCACTGAAGCTTTCTTT
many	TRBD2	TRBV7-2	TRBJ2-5	CASSFAGRGETQYF	TGTGCCAGCAGCTTCGCGGGGCGGGGGGAGACCCAGTACTTC
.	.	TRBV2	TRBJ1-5	CASRGHSNQPQHF	TGTGCCAGCAGGGGACACAGCAATCAGCCCCAGCATTTT
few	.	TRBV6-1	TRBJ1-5	CASSPEGGQPQHF	TGTGCCAGCAGCCCTGAGGGGGGCCAGCCCCAGCATTTT
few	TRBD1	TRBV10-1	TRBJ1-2	CASSSDRVDSPYGYTF	TGCGCCAGCAGTTCGGACAGGGTGGATTCACCTTATGGCTACACCTTC
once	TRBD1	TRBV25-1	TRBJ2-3	CASSGTGVDTQYF	TGTGCCAGCAGTGGGACAGGGGTGGATACGCAGTATTTT
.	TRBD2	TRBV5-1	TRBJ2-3	CASSSRTSSTDTQYF	TGCGCCAGCAGCTCAAGGACTAGCAGCACAGATACGCAGTATTTT
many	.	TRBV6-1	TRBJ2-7	CASRTRGLQMFYEQYF	TGTGCCAGCAGGACCCGGGGACTGCAGATGTTCTACGAGCAGTACTTC
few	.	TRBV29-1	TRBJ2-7	CSVVGSGLRYEQYF	TGCAGCGTTGTGGGTTCAGGGTTAAGATACGAGCAGTACTTC
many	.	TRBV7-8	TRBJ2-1	CASSFGLYNEQFF	TGTGCCAGCAGCTTCGGGCTATACAATGAGCAGTTCTTC
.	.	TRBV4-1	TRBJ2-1	CARSQAYNPAFSEQFF	TGCGCCCGCAGCCAAGCGTATAACCCGGCCTTTAGTGAGCAGTTCTTC